Listed here are 8 T cell receptor beta chains from one sample, sequenced in a study of vaccination and CD4 T cells after COVID-19. Treatment in this sample: roughly 10-day PBMC culture with coronavirus spike peptide pools or control peptides (ViraFEST assay). Scientists ran DNA taken from cultured CD4+ T cells through the Oncomine TCR Beta short-read assay for sequencing. TCRdb itself ran the PCR reads through MiXCR, one entry per CDR3 protein. The top ten hold about 10% of the sample, which has thousands of distinct CDR3 sequences, about 19% seen once. These TCRs' antigens remain unknown. Source: CD4+ T cells from blood, cultured in vitro, taken after SARS-CoV-2 vaccination. The receptors were sampled from a human donor who had recovered from COVID-19.

This clonotype has ten or more counts. The genes are TRBV24-1 and TRBJ2-3; 7 bases map to TRBD1. Trimming at V came to 3 bases and at J to 2 bases, leaving 1 base not matched to a gene. The germline V gene has CDR1 KGHDR and CDR2 SFDVKD. CDR3 length equals 14 residues. CDR3 bases: TGTGCCACCAGTGATGACAGGGACACAGATACGCAGTATTTT. This sequence encodes CATSDDRDTDTQYF.

V is TRBV18 and J is TRBJ2-7; D is possibly TRBD2 (6 bases). Trimming shortened V by 3 bases and J by 5 bases, and 11 bases separated the two germline ends. CDR3 length equals 13 residues. Per germline, CDR1 KGHSH and CDR2 LQKENI. This CDR3 reads CASSPGAGNEQYF. The CDR3 DNA reads as TGTGCCAGCTCACCGGGTGCGGGAAACGAGCAGTACTTC.

The chain recombines TRBV21-1 with TRBJ2-7; the table names TRBD1, a call not compared with the DNA. TRBV21-1 is annotated as a pseudogene. The CDR3 sequence is 14 residues long. In DNA, the CDR3 is TGTGCCAGCAGCGCTAAGGGGACAGGCTGCGAGCAGTACTTC. Translated, it gives CASSAKGTGCEQYF.

This chain uses TRBV7-9 with TRBJ2-1; possibly TRBD1 or TRBD2 for D (5 bases each). Germline-derived CDR1 and CDR2 are SEHNR and FQNEAQ (reference sequence). V dropped 3 bases and J dropped 8 bases, with 8 bases sitting between them. The CDR3 runs 12 residues. The CDR3 nucleotides are TGTGCCAGCAGCTTTAGGGGAGATGAGCAGTTCTTC. Translated: CASSFRGDEQFF.

V usage is TRBV6-5 and J usage is TRBJ2-2; D could derive from TRBD1 or TRBD2 (6 bases each). Germline CDR1 MNHEY, CDR2 SVGAGI. The CDR3 is 19 amino acids. V shed 0 bases and J shed 2 bases, with 19 bases lying between them. The CDR3, as DNA: TGTGCCAGCAGTTACTCGAGACGAGGGGGGCTCCCTAACACCGGGGAGCTGTTTTTT. It translates to CASSYSRRGGLPNTGELFF.

The J gene is TRBJ1-2, the V gene TRBV21-1; the D call in the table, TRBD1, was not verified against the DNA. TRBV21-1 is an annotated pseudogene. This CDR3 is built from 16 residues. As DNA, the CDR3 is TGTGCCAGCTTCGGACAGGGTCCCTATGCCCGACCTGGCTACACCTTC. Translated: CASFGQGPYARPGYTF.

In its sample, this clonotype was seen a few times. This chain links TRBV5-6 with TRBJ2-7, with a possible D match to TRBD2 (7 bases). The CDR3 is made up of 15 amino acids. Germline CDR1 reads SGHDT; CDR2 reads YYEEEE. Trimming took off 6 bases at V and 12 bases at J, with 28 bases between the two ends. This CDR3 reads CASTLSGGGRGTSYF. The CDR3 DNA follows: TGTGCCAGCACCCTAAGTGGGGGGGGGCGAGGGACTTCGTACTTC.

As to this clonotype: An end of the junction differs from the germline gene, which may be a read error. The chain recombines TRBV6-5 with TRBJ2-2; D unresolved. This CDR3 spans 15 amino acids. Germline V CDR1 and CDR2: MNHEY, SVGAGI. This CDR3 is CASNYRLLGTGELFF. The CDR3 DNA reads as TGTGCCAGCAATTACAGATTATTGGGCACCGGGGAGCTGTTTTTT.